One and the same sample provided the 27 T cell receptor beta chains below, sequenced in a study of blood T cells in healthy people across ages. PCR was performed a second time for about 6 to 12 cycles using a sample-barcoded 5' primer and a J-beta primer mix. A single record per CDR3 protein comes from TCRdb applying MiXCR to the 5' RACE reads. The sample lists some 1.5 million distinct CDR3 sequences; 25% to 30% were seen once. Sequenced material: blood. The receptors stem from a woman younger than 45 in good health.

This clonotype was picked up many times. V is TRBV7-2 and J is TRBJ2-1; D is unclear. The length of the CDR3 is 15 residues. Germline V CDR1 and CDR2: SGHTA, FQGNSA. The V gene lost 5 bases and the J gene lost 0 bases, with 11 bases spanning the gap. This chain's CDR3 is CASSPDASSYNEQFF. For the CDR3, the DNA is TGTGCCAGCAGCCCGGACGCGAGCTCCTACAATGAGCAGTTCTTC. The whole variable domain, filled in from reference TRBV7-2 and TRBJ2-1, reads GAGVSQSPSNKVTEKGKDVELRCDPISGHTALYWYRQSLGQGLEFLIYFQGNSAPDKSGLPSDRFSAERTGGSVSTLTIQRTQQEDSAVYLCASSPDASSYNEQFFGPGTRLTVL.

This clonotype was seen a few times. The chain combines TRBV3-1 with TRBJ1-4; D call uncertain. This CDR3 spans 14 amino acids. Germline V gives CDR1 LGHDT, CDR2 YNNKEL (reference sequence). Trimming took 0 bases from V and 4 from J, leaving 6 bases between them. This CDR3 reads CASSQDPGNEKLFF. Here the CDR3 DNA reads TGTGCCAGCAGCCAAGATCCAGGTAATGAAAAACTGTTTTTT.

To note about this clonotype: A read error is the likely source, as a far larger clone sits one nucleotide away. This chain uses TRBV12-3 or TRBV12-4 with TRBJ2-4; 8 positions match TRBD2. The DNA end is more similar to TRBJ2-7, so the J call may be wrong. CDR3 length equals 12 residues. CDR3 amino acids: CANSLAGNEQYF. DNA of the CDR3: TGTGCCAACAGTTTAGCGGGGAACGAGCAGTACTTC.

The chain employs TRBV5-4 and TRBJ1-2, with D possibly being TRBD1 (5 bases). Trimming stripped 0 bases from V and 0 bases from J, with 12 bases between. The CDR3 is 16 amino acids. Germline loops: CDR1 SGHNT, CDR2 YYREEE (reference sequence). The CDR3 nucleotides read TGTGCCAGCAGCTTGGATCTACAGGAAGCTAACTATGGCTACACCTTC. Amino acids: CASSLDLQEANYGYTF. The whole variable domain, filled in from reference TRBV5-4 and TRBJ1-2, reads ETGVTQSPTHLIKTRGQQVTLRCSSQSGHNTVSWYQQALGQGPQFIFQYYREEENGRGNFPPRFSGLQFPNYSSELNVNALELDDSALYLCASSLDLQEANYGYTFGSGTRLTVV.

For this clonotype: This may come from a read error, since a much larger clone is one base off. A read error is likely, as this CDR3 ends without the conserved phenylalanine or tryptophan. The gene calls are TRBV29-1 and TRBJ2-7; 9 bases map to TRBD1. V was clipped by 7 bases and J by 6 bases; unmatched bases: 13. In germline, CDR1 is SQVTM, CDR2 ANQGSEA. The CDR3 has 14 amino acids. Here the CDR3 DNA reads TGCAGCGCGGGTGTTGGACAGGGGATAGGCGAGCAGTACCTC. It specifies CSAGVGQGIGEQYL.

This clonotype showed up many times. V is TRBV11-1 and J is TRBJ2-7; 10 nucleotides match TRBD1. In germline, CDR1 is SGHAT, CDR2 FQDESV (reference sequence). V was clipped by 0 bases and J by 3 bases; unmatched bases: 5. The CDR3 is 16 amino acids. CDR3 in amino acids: CASSLAPGQGDYEQYF. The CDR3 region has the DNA TGTGCCAGCAGCTTAGCGCCTGGACAGGGGGACTACGAGCAGTACTTC.

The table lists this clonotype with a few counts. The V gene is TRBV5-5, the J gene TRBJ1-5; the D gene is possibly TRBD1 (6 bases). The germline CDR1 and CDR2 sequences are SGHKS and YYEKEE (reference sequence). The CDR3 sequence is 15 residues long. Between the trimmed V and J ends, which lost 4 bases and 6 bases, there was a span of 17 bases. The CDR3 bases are TGTGCCAGCAGCCTCGGACAGTCGGAGGGTCAGCCCCAGCATTTT. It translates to CASSLGQSEGQPQHF.

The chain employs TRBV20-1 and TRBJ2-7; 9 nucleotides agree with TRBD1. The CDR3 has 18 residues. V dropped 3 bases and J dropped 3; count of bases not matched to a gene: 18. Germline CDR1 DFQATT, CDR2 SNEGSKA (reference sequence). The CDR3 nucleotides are TGCAGTGCTAGTATTACCGGGACAGGGAAGTTGTTGGGCTACGAGCAGTACTTC. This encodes CSASITGTGKLLGYEQYF.

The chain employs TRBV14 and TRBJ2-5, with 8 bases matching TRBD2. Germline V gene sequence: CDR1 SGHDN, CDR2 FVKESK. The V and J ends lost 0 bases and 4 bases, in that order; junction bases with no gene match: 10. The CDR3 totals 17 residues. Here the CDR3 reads CASSQDQPGGPGETQYF. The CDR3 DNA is TGTGCCAGCAGCCAAGATCAGCCGGGAGGGCCGGGAGAGACCCAGTACTTC.

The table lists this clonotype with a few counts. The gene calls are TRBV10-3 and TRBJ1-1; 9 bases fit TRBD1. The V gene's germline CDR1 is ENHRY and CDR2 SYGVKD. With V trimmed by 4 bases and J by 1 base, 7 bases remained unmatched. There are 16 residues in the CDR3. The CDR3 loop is CAISASVTGGNTEAFF. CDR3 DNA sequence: TGTGCCATCAGTGCTTCGGTGACAGGGGGGAACACTGAAGCTTTCTTT.

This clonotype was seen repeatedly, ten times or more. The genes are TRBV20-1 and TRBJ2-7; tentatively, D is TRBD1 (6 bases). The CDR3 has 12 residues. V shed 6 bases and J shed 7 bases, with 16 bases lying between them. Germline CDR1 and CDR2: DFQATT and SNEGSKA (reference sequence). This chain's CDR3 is CSAKGDSREQYF. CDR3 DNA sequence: TGCAGTGCAAAGGGGGATTCTCGGGAGCAGTACTTC.

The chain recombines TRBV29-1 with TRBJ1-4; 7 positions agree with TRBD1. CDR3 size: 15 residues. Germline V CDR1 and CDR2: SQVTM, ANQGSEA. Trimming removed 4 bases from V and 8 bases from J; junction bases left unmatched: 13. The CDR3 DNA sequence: TGCAGCGTTGGAGAGACAGGGAGGGATAAGGAAAAACTGTTTTTT. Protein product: CSVGETGRDKEKLFF.

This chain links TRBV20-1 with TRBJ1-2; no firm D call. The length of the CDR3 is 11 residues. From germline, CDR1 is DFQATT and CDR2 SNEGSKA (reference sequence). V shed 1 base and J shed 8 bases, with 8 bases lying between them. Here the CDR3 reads CSARGLGGYTF. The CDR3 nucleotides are TGCAGTGCTAGAGGTTTAGGGGGCTACACCTTC.

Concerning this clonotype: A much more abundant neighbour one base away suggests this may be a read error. The CDR3 reads CASSSRGAGELFF. Here the CDR3 DNA reads TGTGCCAGCAGTTCTCGGGGGGCCGGGGAGCTGTTTTTT. The chain joins TRBV28 to TRBJ2-2, with 7 bases matching TRBD2. Unmatched junction bases numbered 2, after V lost 4 bases and J lost 6 bases. Germline V CDR1 and CDR2: MDHEN, SYDVKM. This CDR3 contains 13 residues.

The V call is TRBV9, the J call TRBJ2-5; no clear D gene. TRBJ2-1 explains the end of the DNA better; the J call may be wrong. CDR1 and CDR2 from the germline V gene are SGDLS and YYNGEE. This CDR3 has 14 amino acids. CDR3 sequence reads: CASSVSPQQETQFF. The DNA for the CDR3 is TGTGCCAGCAGCGTATCACCCCAACAAGAGACCCAGTTCTTC.

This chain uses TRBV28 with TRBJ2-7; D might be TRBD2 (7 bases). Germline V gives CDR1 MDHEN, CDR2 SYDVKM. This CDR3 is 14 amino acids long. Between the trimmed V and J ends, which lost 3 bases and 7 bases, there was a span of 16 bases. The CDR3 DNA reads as TGTGCCAGCAGTTTGGGGGGGGGCCCGAGGGAGCAGTACTTC. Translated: CASSLGGGPREQYF.

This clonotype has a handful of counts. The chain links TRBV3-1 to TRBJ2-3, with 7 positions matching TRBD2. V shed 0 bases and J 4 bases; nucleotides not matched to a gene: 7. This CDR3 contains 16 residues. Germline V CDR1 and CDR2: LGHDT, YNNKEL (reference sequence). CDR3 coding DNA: TGTGCCAGCAGCCAAGAGACTAGCTCCTACGCAGATACGCAGTATTTT. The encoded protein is CASSQETSSYADTQYF.

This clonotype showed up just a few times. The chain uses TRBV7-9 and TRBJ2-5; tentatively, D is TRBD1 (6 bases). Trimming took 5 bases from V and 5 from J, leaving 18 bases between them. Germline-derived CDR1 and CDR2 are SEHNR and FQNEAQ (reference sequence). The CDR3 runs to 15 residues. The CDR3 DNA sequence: TGTGCCAGCAGCCCGCAAACAACCAGGGGTGAGACCCAGTACTTC. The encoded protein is CASSPQTTRGETQYF.

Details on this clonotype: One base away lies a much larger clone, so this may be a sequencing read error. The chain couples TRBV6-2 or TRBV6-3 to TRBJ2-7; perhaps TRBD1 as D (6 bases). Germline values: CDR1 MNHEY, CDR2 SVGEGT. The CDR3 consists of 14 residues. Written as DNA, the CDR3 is TGTGCCAGCAGTGACGGGACACCTTACTACGAGCGGTACTTC. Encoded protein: CASSDGTPYYERYF.

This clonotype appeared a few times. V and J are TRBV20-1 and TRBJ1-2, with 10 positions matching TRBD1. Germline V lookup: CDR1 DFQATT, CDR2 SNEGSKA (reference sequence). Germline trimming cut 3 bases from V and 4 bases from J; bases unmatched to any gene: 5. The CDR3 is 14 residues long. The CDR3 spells CSASRDRGPYGYTF. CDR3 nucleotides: TGCAGTGCTAGCCGGGACAGGGGTCCCTATGGCTACACCTTC.

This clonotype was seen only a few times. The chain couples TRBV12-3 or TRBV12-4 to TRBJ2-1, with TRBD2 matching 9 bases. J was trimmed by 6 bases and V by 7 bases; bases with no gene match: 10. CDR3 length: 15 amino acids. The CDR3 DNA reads TGTGCCAGCACCCCACTAGCGGGTTGGGCCAATGAGCAGTTCTTC. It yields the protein CASTPLAGWANEQFF.

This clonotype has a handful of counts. The CDR3 is CAWSVLVGGNQPQHF. CDR3 nucleotides: TGTGCCTGGAGTGTATTGGTAGGAGGGAATCAGCCCCAGCATTTT. The rearrangement links TRBV30 to TRBJ1-5, with D uncertain. Per the germline V gene, CDR1 is GTSNPN and CDR2 is SVGIG (reference sequence). The germline V and J ends were trimmed by 0 bases and 4 bases, with 13 bases remaining between them. The CDR3 has 15 residues. Full variable domain (outside the CDR3, taken from reference TRBV30 and TRBJ1-5): SQTIHQWPATLVQPVGSPLSLECTVEGTSNPNLYWYRQAAGRGLQLLFYSVGIGQISSEVPQNLSASRPQDRQFILSSKKLLLSDSGFYLCAWSVLVGGNQPQHFGDGTRLSIL.

DNA of the CDR3: TGTGCCAGCAGCTTTTGGTCCAGGAAACCTAGCCAGCCCCAGCATTTT. This sequence encodes CASSFWSRKPSQPQHF. V is TRBV7-4 and J is TRBJ1-5; D is unclear. The CDR3 runs 16 residues. Germline V gene lookup returns CDR1 SGHVT and CDR2 SQSDAQ. The ends were cut back, 3 bases at V and 7 bases at J, with 19 bases in the middle.

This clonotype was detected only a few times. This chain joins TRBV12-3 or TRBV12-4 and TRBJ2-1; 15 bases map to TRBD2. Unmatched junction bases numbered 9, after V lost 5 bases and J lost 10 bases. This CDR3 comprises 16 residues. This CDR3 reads CASSPRGLAGGLEQFF. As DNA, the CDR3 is TGTGCCAGCAGTCCACGCGGACTAGCGGGAGGGTTGGAGCAGTTCTTC.

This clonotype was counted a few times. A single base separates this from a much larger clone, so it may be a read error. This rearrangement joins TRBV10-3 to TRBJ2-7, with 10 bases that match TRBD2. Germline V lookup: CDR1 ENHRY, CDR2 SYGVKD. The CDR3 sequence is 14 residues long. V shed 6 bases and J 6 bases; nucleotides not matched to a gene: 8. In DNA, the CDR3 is TGTGCCATCAGGGAGGTAGCGGGAGGCTCCGAGCAGTACTTC. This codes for CAIREVAGGSEQYF.

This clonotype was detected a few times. The chain's CDR3 is CASSRREGSNEQFF. As DNA, the CDR3 is TGTGCCAGCAGTCGTCGGGAGGGGTCTAATGAGCAGTTCTTC. The chain recombines TRBV2 with TRBJ2-1; 8 bases fit TRBD2. J gave up 7 bases and V 5 bases, and 7 bases lay outside the gene matches. Per the germline V gene, CDR1 is SNHLY and CDR2 is FYNNEI. There are 14 residues in the CDR3. The full variable domain, rest sourced from reference TRBV2 and TRBJ2-1, is EPEVTQTPSHQVTQMGQEVILRCVPISNHLYFYWYRQILGQKVEFLVSFYNNEISEKSEIFDDQFSVERPDGSNFTLKIRSTKLEDSAMYFCASSRREGSNEQFFGPGTRLTVL.

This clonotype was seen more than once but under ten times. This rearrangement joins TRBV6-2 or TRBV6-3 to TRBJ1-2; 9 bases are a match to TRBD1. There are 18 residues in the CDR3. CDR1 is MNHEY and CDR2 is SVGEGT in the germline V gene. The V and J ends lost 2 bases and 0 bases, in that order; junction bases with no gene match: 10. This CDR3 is CASSYPKADRGPNYGYTF. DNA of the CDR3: TGTGCCAGCAGTTACCCTAAGGCGGACAGGGGCCCTAACTATGGCTACACCTTC.